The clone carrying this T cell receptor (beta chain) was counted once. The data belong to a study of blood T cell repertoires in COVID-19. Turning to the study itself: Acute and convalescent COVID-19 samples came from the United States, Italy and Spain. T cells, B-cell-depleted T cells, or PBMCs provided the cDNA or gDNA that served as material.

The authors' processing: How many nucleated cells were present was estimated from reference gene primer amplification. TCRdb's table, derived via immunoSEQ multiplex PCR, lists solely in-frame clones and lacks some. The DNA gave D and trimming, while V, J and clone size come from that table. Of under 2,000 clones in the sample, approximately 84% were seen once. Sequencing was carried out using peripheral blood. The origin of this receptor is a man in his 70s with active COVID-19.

The CDR3 protein is CASGYRGPTDTQYF. The CDR3 DNA is TGTGCCAGCGGATACAGGGGTCCCACAGATACGCAGTATTTT. V usage is TRBV27 and J usage is TRBJ2-3, with TRBD1 matching over 7 bases. The V segment lost 8 bases and the J segment 2 bases; nucleotides outside the gene matches: 7. Germline V CDR1 and CDR2: MNHEY, SMNVEV (reference sequence). CDR3 size: 14 residues.